The 21 T cell receptor beta chains given below trace back to one sample, sequenced in a study of T cell repertoires in aging, cancer and after chemotherapy. TCR beta rearrangements were amplified from peripheral blood genomic DNA. A mixed TRB-A/B primer pool amplified rearranged TRB by multiplex touch-down PCR. TCRdb re-called the multiplex PCR reads through MiXCR, storing one row per CDR3 protein. The table lists approximately 8,000 distinct CDR3 sequences, roughly 37% of them singletons. The sequencing input was blood. Receptors were obtained from a human donor in good health.

This clonotype came up a few times. The chain combines TRBV6-4 with TRBJ1-6, with 8 nucleotides matching TRBD1. Germline CDR1 is MRHNA and CDR2 is SNTAGT. The V gene end was trimmed by 0 bases and the J gene end by 9 bases; junction bases not matched to a gene: 4. The CDR3 consists of 15 residues. As DNA, the CDR3 is TGTGCCAGCAGTGACTCTAGGACAGGGAGTTCACCCCTCCACTTT. Translation gives CASSDSRTGSSPLHF.

This clonotype has a handful of counts. V gene TRBV6-2 or TRBV6-3 combines with J gene TRBJ2-1; D tentatively reads TRBD1 or TRBD2 (6 bases each). CDR1 MNHEY and CDR2 SVGEGT come from the germline V gene. The CDR3 is made up of 13 amino acids. The germline V and J ends were trimmed by 6 bases and 7 bases, with 13 bases remaining between them. CDR3 in amino acids: CASRVEGGNEQFF. The CDR3 nucleotides read TGTGCCAGCAGGGTAGAAGGGGGGAATGAGCAGTTCTTC.

The CDR3 sequence: CASSWGPSGGRVTDTQYF. The DNA for the CDR3 is TGCGCCAGCAGCTGGGGGCCTAGCGGGGGTCGAGTTACAGATACGCAGTATTTT. J is TRBJ2-3 and V is TRBV5-1; 10 bases are a match to TRBD2. The germline CDR1 and CDR2 sequences are SGHRS and YFSETQ. The CDR3 runs to 18 residues. V trimming: 3 bases; J trimming: 3 bases; junction bases outside the gene matches: 13.

This clonotype was seen only once. The V and J genes are TRBV6-5 and TRBJ1-6; D call uncertain. Germline lookup yields CDR1 MNHEY and CDR2 SVGAGI. V lost 0 bases, J lost 11 bases, and 8 bases lay in between. The CDR3 has 13 residues. The chain's CDR3 is CASSYSEVTPLHF. In nucleotides, the CDR3 is TGTGCCAGCAGTTACTCGGAGGTTACACCCCTCCACTTT.

The chain recombines TRBV6-1 with TRBJ2-7; 9 nucleotides match TRBD1. Germline CDR1 and CDR2: MNHNS and SASEGT. The J segment lost 3 bases and the V segment lost 6 bases, leaving 9 bases of the junction unmatched. The length of the CDR3 is 15 residues. CDR3 sequence: CASRSSDRGNYEQYF. DNA for the CDR3: TGTGCCAGCAGGTCCAGCGACAGGGGGAACTACGAGCAGTACTTC.

This sequence joins TRBV20-1 and TRBJ2-7; a possible D gene is TRBD1 (6 bases). Trimming removed 2 bases from V and 6 bases from J, with 14 bases in between. CDR1 and CDR2 from the germline V gene are DFQATT and SNEGSKA (reference sequence). The CDR3 is 13 amino acids. The CDR3 spells CSARRRTDFEQYF. CDR3 coding DNA: TGCAGTGCTAGACGTAGGACAGACTTCGAGCAGTACTTC.

This chain connects TRBV7-9 to TRBJ2-7, with TRBD1 matching 11 bases. Germline V gives CDR1 SEHNR, CDR2 FQNEAQ (reference sequence). The CDR3 runs 13 residues. V dropped 8 bases and J dropped 2; count of bases not matched to a gene: 2. This CDR3 is CASGTGGAYEQYF. The CDR3 DNA sequence: TGTGCCAGCGGGACAGGGGGTGCCTACGAGCAGTACTTC.

CDR3 amino acids: CASSRPWDRGTGELFF. DNA of the CDR3: TGTGCCAGCAGTAGGCCTTGGGACAGGGGAACCGGGGAGCTGTTTTTT. The genes are TRBV6-2 or TRBV6-3 and TRBJ2-2; 10 nucleotides match TRBD1. Germline values: CDR1 MNHEY, CDR2 SVGEGT. V shed 5 bases and J 5 bases; nucleotides not matched to a gene: 8. The CDR3 sequence is 16 residues long.

V and J are TRBV19 and TRBJ2-5; TRBD1 matches at 9 bases. V trimming: 6 bases; J trimming: 7 bases; junction bases outside the gene matches: 6. Germline loops: CDR1 LNHDA, CDR2 SQIVND (reference sequence). The CDR3 runs to 13 residues. The CDR3 DNA reads TGTGCCAGTAGGGGGGACAGGGTTGGGACCCAGTACTTC. This sequence encodes CASRGDRVGTQYF. Complete variable domain (other parts from reference TRBV19 and TRBJ2-5): DGGITQSPKYLFRKEGQNVTLSCEQNLNHDAMYWYRQDPGQGLRLIYYSQIVNDFQKGDIAEGYSVSREKKESFPLTVTSAQKNPTAFYLCASRGDRVGTQYFGPGTRLLVL.

This clonotype was found once. This chain links TRBV7-3 with TRBJ2-1; 8 bases map to TRBD2. This CDR3 has 15 residues. The V and J ends lost 5 bases and 8 bases, in that order; junction bases with no gene match: 11. Germline V gene sequence: CDR1 SGHTA, CDR2 FQGTGA. CDR3 nucleotides: TGTGCCAGCAGCCCCGTAGCGGGGCTGCCGGATGAGCAGTTCTTC. It yields the protein CASSPVAGLPDEQFF.

The chain recombines TRBV5-1 with TRBJ2-1; D may be TRBD1 (7 bases). Germline V gene data show CDR1 as SGHRS and CDR2 as YFSETQ. Trimming stripped 3 bases from V and 5 bases from J, with 12 bases between. The CDR3 totals 14 residues. CDR3 sequence: CASSWGDRDNEQFF. The DNA of the CDR3 is TGCGCCAGCAGCTGGGGGGACAGAGACAATGAGCAGTTCTTC.

This chain connects TRBV27 to TRBJ2-5; 9 bases are a match to TRBD2. Germline assignment: CDR1 MNHEY and CDR2 SMNVEV (reference sequence). The CDR3 has 14 residues. The V and J ends lost 6 bases and 4 bases, in that order; junction bases with no gene match: 6. Here the CDR3 reads CASRAGGPSETQYF. In DNA form, the CDR3 reads TGTGCCAGCAGGGCGGGAGGGCCTTCAGAGACCCAGTACTTC.

In this sample, this clonotype is medium-sized (0.01 to 0.1%). The genes are TRBV11-1 and TRBJ2-3; 8 nucleotides agree with TRBD2. The CDR3 is made up of 19 amino acids. Losses at the gene ends were 4 bases for V and 3 bases for J; bases not matched to a gene: 18. Germline-derived CDR1 and CDR2 are SGHAT and FQDESV (reference sequence). DNA for the CDR3: TGTGCCAGCAGCTCGAGCCCTCGGGCCCCGGCGGGGGGTACAGATACGCAGTATTTT. This gives the protein CASSSSPRAPAGGTDTQYF.

In this sample, this clonotype turned up a few times. This chain uses TRBV29-1 with TRBJ1-2; 10 positions agree with TRBD1. V trimming: 6 bases; J trimming: 8 bases; junction bases outside the gene matches: 6. The CDR3 runs 12 residues. Germline CDR1 SQVTM, CDR2 ANQGSEA. CDR3 coding DNA: TGCAGCGTCGAGACAGGGGGCGGAGGCTACACCTTC. Its translation: CSVETGGGGYTF.

This clonotype has more than one count but fewer than ten. The CDR3 here is CATEDRNYGYTF. CDR3 coding DNA: TGTGCCACGGAAGACCGAAACTATGGCTACACCTTC. The rearrangement joins TRBV24-1 to TRBJ1-2; no firm D call. Germline loops: CDR1 KGHDR, CDR2 SFDVKD. Trimming removed 10 bases at V and 2 bases at J, with 10 bases between. The CDR3 spans 12 residues.

This chain connects TRBV6-2 or TRBV6-3 to TRBJ1-2; the D is unclear. Germline V gives CDR1 MNHEY, CDR2 SVGEGT. Trimming left V 8 bases short and J 8 bases short, with 18 bases between. The CDR3 has 13 amino acids. In DNA form, the CDR3 reads TGTGCCAGCCGGGCAGCCCGTCTCGGGGGCTACACCTTC. Protein product: CASRAARLGGYTF.

The chain recombines TRBV4-3 with TRBJ2-5, with 10 nucleotides matching TRBD2. CDR1 and CDR2 from the germline V gene are LGHNA and YSLEER. The V segment lost 3 bases and the J segment 4 bases; nucleotides outside the gene matches: 8. CDR3 length: 16 residues. CDR3 amino acids: CASSQASGRVRETQYF. The DNA of the CDR3 is TGCGCCAGCAGCCAGGCAAGCGGGAGGGTCAGAGAGACCCAGTACTTC.

The chain recombines TRBV7-2 with TRBJ1-4; D unclear. Germline CDR1 is SGHTA and CDR2 is FQGNSA. The CDR3 extends over 13 amino acids. V shed 5 bases and J shed 5 bases, with 9 bases lying between them. The CDR3 DNA follows: TGTGCCAGCAGCCAGAGGGTAAATGAAAAACTGTTTTTT. This sequence encodes CASSQRVNEKLFF.

This clonotype rates as medium-sized (0.01 to 0.1%). The genes are TRBV19 and TRBJ2-7, with TRBD1 matching over 9 bases. The V gene's germline CDR1 is LNHDA and CDR2 SQIVND (reference sequence). The CDR3 runs 14 residues. V lost 5 bases and J lost 5; bases outside the gene matches: 7. The chain's CDR3 is CASSPWTGEDEQYF. The CDR3 coding sequence is TGTGCCAGTAGTCCCTGGACAGGGGAGGACGAGCAGTACTTC. Full variable domain (remainder filled in from reference TRBV19 and TRBJ2-7): DGGITQSPKYLFRKEGQNVTLSCEQNLNHDAMYWYRQDPGQGLRLIYYSQIVNDFQKGDIAEGYSVSREKKESFPLTVTSAQKNPTAFYLCASSPWTGEDEQYFGPGTRLTVT.

The rearrangement uses TRBV12-3 or TRBV12-4 and TRBJ1-5; D is perhaps TRBD1 (5 bases). This CDR3 is built from 14 residues. V shed 3 bases and J shed 3 bases, with 9 bases lying between them. CDR3 in DNA: TGTGCCAGCAGTTTCCAGGGTAACAATCAGCCCCAGCATTTT. It encodes CASSFQGNNQPQHF.

The V and J genes are TRBV19 and TRBJ1-5; maybe TRBD1 (6 bases). Germline CDR1 reads LNHDA; CDR2 reads SQIVND (reference sequence). The CDR3 runs to 16 residues. The germline V and J ends were trimmed by 2 bases and 0 bases, with 11 bases remaining between them. CDR3 nucleotide sequence: TGTGCCAGTAGTATATACAGGGTAAATAGCAATCAGCCCCAGCATTTT. This translates into CASSIYRVNSNQPQHF.